This is a list of T cell receptor beta chains from one sample in a study of blood T cell repertoires in COVID-19. Clones were sequenced by immunoSEQ multiplex PCR, and TCRdb holds only the in-frame ones, with some missing. The data hold hundreds of thousands of clones, with around 90% observed a single time. Sequencing used PBMCs or T cells enriched from blood (not recorded which). The receptor set was obtained from a woman aged 40 to 49 with acute COVID-19. Both conserved end residues are trimmed from each CDR3. Fields, in order: clone size, V gene, CDR3 protein. Clone size is given for some rows only: seen once, a few or many times, or a class if the clone is expanded.

>NA|TRBV18
ASSPSWGGGVAEAF
>NA|TRBV2
ASSLGQGGSPLH
>NA|TRBV19
ASNPGQGVNQPQH
>once|TRBV12-3/TRBV12-4
ASTTGIYEQY
>NA|TRBV24-1
ATSDLQGFHEQY
>NA|TRBV4-1
ASSPGTGEESPLH
>NA|TRBV11-2
ASSLTGTQPGEQY
>NA|TRBV13
ASSLLRTGGGGELF
>NA|TRBV30
AWSARWEQF
>NA|TRBV7-2
ASSLAMVTGSQPQH
>NA|TRBV5-1
ASSPLRSGSGNTIY
>NA|TRBV18
ASSRGQDTEAF
>NA|TRBV25-1
ASSAVGPTSEKLF
>NA|TRBV10-3
AMGGHSNTEAF
>NA|TRBV15
ATSRDFGAGNTIY
>NA|TRBV19
ASSNGGGSRELF
>NA|TRBV7-9
ASSLSGKPTQY
>NA|TRBV18
ASSPKANTEAF
>NA|TRBV29-1
SVERGQLGAF
>NA|TRBV9
ASSPRTESYNEQF
>NA|TRBV25-1
ASRGQGAWEKLF
>NA|TRBV24-1
ATIPQTGRNYGYT
>NA|TRBV30
AWSTGLNGELF
>NA|TRBV7-9
ASSVPGQPEQF
>NA|TRBV7-9
ASSSTSGGPTSTDTQY
>NA|TRBV27
ASSYTGQGSEQY
>NA|TRBV9
ASSVGRDNNYGYT
>NA|TRBV9
ASSVGRGPYEQY
>NA|TRBV5-5
ASSLPANYGYT
>NA|TRBV10-1
ASSESKDREGWSNQPQH
>NA|TRBV20-1
SARFYYGYT
>few|TRBV4-1
ASSQGQRNTGELF
>NA|TRBV24-1
ATSDAGSSYNEQF
>NA|TRBV19
ASRADSMNTEAF
>NA|TRBV30
AWSSQIWDRGRNEQY
>NA|TRBV2
ASSPVIGVGQPQH
>NA|TRBV23-1
ASSQSWQGWGYGYT
>NA|TRBV6-5
ASRYYRGGTEAF
>NA|TRBV15
ATSRTGTFVQETQY
>NA|TRBV5-5
ASSPTTGDSNQPQH
>NA|TRBV4-1
ASSTRLPGVSYNEQF
>NA|TRBV6-2/TRBV6-3
ASSYVGGYT
>few|TRBV30
AWSLYYSNQPQH
>NA|TRBV7-8
ASSQGSGSYGYT
>NA|TRBV6-6
ASSYRPGTAEQY
>NA|TRBV6-6
ASSLNYEQY
>NA|TRBV12-5
ASGRTVPAF
>NA|TRBV30
AWIRSRFRQGGMAGYT
>NA|TRBV6-5
ASSLAPGLAVDTQY
>NA|TRBV11-2
ASSPSTGANGSPLH
>NA|TRBV27
ASSPRRNTEAF
>many|TRBV5-1
ASSLNRGNEKLF
>NA|TRBV6-1
ASSDPGQGNNSPLH
>NA|TRBV27
ASSLRIGNGEQF
>NA|TRBV6-1
ASSAVTASSGNTIY